The present T cell receptor beta chain was sequenced within a study of metastatic and nonmetastatic thyroid tumors. TCRdb re-called the PCR reads through MiXCR. The sample records 20,000 to 25,000 clones, under 25% being singletons. Prior to thyroid surgery, none of the patients had received any treatment. The sample was tumor tissue. The receptor comes from a female donor with papillary thyroid cancer or a benign thyroid nodule (not recorded which). Some clones in this sample may be carry-over from other donors' samples.

For the CDR3, the DNA is TGCAGTGCTGTTGGACAGACCAACACTGAAGCTTTCTTT. It is translated as CSAVGQTNTEAFF. The chain couples TRBV20-1 to TRBJ1-1; D possibly corresponds to TRBD1 (6 bases). Germline V gene data show CDR1 as DFQATT and CDR2 as SNEGSKA (reference sequence). The ends were cut back, 5 bases at V and 2 bases at J, with 12 bases in the middle. This CDR3 spans 13 amino acids.